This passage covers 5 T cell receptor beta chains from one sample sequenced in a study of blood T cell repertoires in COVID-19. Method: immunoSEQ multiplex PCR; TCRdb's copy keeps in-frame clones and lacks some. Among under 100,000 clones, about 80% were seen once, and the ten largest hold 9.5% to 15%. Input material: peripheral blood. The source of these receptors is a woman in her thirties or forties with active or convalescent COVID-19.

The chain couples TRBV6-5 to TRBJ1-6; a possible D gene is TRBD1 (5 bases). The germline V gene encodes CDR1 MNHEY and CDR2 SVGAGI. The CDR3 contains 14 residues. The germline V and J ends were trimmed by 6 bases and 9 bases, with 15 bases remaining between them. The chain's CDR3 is CASSDTQGSSPLHF. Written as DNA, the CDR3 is TGTGCCAGCAGCGACACTCAGGGAAGTTCACCCCTCCACTTT.

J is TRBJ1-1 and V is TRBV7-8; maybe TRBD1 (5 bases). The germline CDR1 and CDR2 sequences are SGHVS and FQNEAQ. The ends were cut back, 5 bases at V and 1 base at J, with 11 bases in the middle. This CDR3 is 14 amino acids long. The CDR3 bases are TGTGCCAGCAGCCGACAGACAGCGAACACTGAAGCTTTCTTT. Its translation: CASSRQTANTEAFF.

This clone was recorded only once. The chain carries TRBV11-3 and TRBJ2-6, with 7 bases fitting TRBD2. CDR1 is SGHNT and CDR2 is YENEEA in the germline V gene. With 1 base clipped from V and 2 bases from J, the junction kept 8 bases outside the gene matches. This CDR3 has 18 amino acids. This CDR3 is CASSLVGIGRTGANVLTF. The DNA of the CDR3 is TGTGCCAGCAGCTTAGTGGGGATCGGGAGGACTGGGGCCAACGTCCTGACTTTC.

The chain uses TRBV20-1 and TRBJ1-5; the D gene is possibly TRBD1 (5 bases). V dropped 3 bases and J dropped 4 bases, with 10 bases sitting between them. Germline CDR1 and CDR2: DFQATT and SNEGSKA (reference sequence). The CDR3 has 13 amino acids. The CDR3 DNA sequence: TGCAGTGCTAGTCAAGGGACTAATCAGCCCCAGCATTTT. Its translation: CSASQGTNQPQHF.

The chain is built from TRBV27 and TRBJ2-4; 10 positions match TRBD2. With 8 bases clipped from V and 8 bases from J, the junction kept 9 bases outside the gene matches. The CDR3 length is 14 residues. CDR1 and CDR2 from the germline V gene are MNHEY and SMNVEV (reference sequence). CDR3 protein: CASAEREGGDIQYF. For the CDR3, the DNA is TGTGCCAGCGCGGAGCGGGAGGGGGGAGACATTCAGTACTTC.